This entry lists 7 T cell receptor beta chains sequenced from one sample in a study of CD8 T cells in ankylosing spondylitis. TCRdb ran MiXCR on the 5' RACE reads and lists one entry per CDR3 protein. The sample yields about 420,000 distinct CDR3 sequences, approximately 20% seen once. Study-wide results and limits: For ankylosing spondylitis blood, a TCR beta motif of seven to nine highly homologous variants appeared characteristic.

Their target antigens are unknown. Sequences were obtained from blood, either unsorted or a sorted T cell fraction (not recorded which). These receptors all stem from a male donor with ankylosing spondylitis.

CDR3 bases: TGTGCCAGTCAACTAGGCTACGAGCAGTACTTC. Protein sequence: CASQLGYEQYF. This chain joins TRBV6-5 and TRBJ2-7, with D maybe TRBD2 (5 bases). From germline, CDR1 is MNHEY and CDR2 SVGAGI. This CDR3 is built from 11 residues. V was pared by 9 bases and J by 3 bases, with 9 bases between.

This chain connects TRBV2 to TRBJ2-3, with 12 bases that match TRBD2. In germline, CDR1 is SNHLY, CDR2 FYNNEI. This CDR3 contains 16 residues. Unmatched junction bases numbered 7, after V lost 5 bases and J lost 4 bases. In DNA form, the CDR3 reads TGTGCCAGCAGTCGGACTAGCGGGACGGCTGCAGATACGCAGTATTTT. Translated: CASSRTSGTAADTQYF. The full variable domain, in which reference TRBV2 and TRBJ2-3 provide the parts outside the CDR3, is EPEVTQTPSHQVTQMGQEVILRCVPISNHLYFYWYRQILGQKVEFLVSFYNNEISEKSEIFDDQFSVERPDGSNFTLKIRSTKLEDSAMYFCASSRTSGTAADTQYFGPGTRLTVL.

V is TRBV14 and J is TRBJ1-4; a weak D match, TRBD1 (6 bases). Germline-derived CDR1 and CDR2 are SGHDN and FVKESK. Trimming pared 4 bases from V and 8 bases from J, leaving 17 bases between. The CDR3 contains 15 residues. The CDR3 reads CASSRPGAVREKLFF. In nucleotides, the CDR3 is TGTGCCAGCAGCCGACCGGGGGCGGTTCGAGAAAAACTGTTTTTT.

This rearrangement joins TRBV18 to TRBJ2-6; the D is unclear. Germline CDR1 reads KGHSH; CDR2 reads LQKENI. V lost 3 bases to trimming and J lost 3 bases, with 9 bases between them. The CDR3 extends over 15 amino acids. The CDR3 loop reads CASSPTLDGANVLTF. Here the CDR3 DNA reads TGTGCCAGCTCACCGACGTTAGATGGGGCCAACGTCCTGACTTTC. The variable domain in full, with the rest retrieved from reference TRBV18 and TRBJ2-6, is NAGVMQNPRHLVRRRGQEARLRCSPMKGHSHVYWYRQLPEEGLKFMVYLQKENIIDESGMPKERFSAEFPKEGPSILRIQQVVRGDSAAYFCASSPTLDGANVLTFGAGSRLTVL.

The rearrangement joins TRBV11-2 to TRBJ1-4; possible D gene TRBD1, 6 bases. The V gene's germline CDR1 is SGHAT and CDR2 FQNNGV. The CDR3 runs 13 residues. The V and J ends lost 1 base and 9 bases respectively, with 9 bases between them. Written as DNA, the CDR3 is TGTGCCAGCAGCTTAGCAGGGGTTCAAAAACTGTTTTTT. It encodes CASSLAGVQKLFF.

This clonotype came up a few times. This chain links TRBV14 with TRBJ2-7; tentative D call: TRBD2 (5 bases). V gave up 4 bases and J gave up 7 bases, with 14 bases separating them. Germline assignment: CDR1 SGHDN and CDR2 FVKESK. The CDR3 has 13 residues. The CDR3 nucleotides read TGTGCCAGCAGCCCCAAACGGACGGGAGAGCAGTACTTC. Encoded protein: CASSPKRTGEQYF.

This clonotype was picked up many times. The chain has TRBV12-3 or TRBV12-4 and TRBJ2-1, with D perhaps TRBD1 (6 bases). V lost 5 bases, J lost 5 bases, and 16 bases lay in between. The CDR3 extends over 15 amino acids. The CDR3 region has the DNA TGTGCCAGCAGTCCCCCCTGGGGGCTCGACAATGAGCAGTTCTTC. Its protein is CASSPPWGLDNEQFF.